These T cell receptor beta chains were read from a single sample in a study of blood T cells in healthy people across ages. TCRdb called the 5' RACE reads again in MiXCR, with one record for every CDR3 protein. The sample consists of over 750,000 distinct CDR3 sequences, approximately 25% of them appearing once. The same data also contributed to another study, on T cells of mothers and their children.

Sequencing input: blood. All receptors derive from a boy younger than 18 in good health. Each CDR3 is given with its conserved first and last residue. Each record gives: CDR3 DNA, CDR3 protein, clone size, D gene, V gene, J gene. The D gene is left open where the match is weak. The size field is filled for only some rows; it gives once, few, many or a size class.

DNA: TGTGCCAGCAGCCAAGAGGCCCTCGGGACAGAACTTCCCCTAGCGGGAGCCGAGTACTTC
CDR3: CASSQEALGTELPLAGAEYF
size: NA
D: TRBD2
V: TRBV3-1
J: TRBJ2-5

DNA: TGCAGTCTTAAATGGCCTCAGGGAGTTGGGGGCACAGATACGCAGTATTTT
CDR3: CSLKWPQGVGGTDTQYF
size: few
D: NA
V: TRBV20-1
J: TRBJ2-3

DNA: TGTGCCAGCAGCTTCACCGGGACACCCTACGAGCAGTACTTC
CDR3: CASSFTGTPYEQYF
size: NA
D: NA
V: TRBV7-2
J: TRBJ2-7

DNA: TGTGCCAGCAGCCCACAGGGTCGGATAATCGGAAACACCATATATTTT
CDR3: CASSPQGRIIGNTIYF
size: NA
D: NA
V: TRBV27
J: TRBJ1-3

DNA: TGTGCCAGCAGCTTTACTAGCGGAGATACGCAGTATTTT
CDR3: CASSFTSGDTQYF
size: NA
D: TRBD2
V: TRBV7-3
J: TRBJ2-3

DNA: TGTGCCAGCAGCCTCCAGTCAGGGATCCAAGAGACCCAGTACTTC
CDR3: CASSLQSGIQETQYF
size: NA
D: NA
V: TRBV7-2
J: TRBJ2-5

DNA: TGTGCCACCAGTGATTTGGATTTGGGGACAGATTCATTGAGCTCCTACGAGCAGTACTTC
CDR3: CATSDLDLGTDSLSSYEQYF
size: few
D: TRBD1
V: TRBV24-1
J: TRBJ2-7

DNA: TGTGCCAGCAGAAATAGCGGGGGGGCCTTAGATACGCAGTATTTT
CDR3: CASRNSGGALDTQYF
size: few
D: TRBD2
V: TRBV14
J: TRBJ2-3

DNA: TGTGCCCGCAGCTTCCCTACGACAGGGGGCAACGAGCAGTACTTC
CDR3: CARSFPTTGGNEQYF
size: few
D: TRBD1
V: TRBV7-9
J: TRBJ2-7

DNA: TGTGCCAGCAGCCACCTTGGACAGGGGACTTATGGCTACACCTTC
CDR3: CASSHLGQGTYGYTF
size: few
D: TRBD1
V: TRBV3-1
J: TRBJ1-2

DNA: TGTGCCAGCGGTTACGGGGAAGGGGGACAAGAGACCCAGTACTTC
CDR3: CASGYGEGGQETQYF
size: few
D: NA
V: TRBV6-5
J: TRBJ2-5